These 3 T cell receptor beta chains originate from one sample sequenced in a study of T cells after yellow fever vaccination. TCRdb itself ran the 5' RACE reads through MiXCR, one entry per CDR3 protein. The table has around 360,000 distinct CDR3 sequences, approximately 10% seen once. The sequences come from PBMCs, collected on the day of the first yellow fever vaccination. Source of these receptors: a young man who received the YFV17D yellow fever vaccine.

This clonotype was observed at least ten times. V gene TRBV9 combines with J gene TRBJ1-1; D remains unclear. The CDR3 runs 13 residues. Per germline, CDR1 SGDLS and CDR2 YYNGEE. V was cut by 0 bases and J by 1 base, with 4 bases left in between. The CDR3 loop is CASSVAQNTEAFF. The CDR3 DNA reads as TGTGCCAGCAGCGTAGCCCAGAACACTGAAGCTTTCTTT. Complete variable domain (other parts from reference TRBV9 and TRBJ1-1): DSGVTQTPKHLITATGQRVTLRCSPRSGDLSVYWYQQSLDQGLQFLIQYYNGEERAKGNILERFSAQQFPDLHSELNLSSLELGDSALYFCASSVAQNTEAFFGQGTRLTVV.

There are many counts of this clonotype. The J gene is TRBJ2-1, the V gene TRBV27; D call uncertain. Germline V gene data show CDR1 as MNHEY and CDR2 as SMNVEV (reference sequence). Trimming took off 6 bases at V and 3 bases at J, with 6 bases between the two ends. The CDR3 extends over 12 amino acids. The CDR3 protein is CASRTIYNEQFF. Here the CDR3 DNA reads TGTGCCAGCAGAACCATCTACAATGAGCAGTTCTTC.

The chain carries TRBV6-5 and TRBJ1-6, with D hard to call. Germline assignment: CDR1 MNHEY and CDR2 SVGAGI. CDR3 length: 13 amino acids. V shed 5 bases and J shed 12 bases, with 14 bases lying between them. The CDR3 reads CASSTRPMLPLHF. DNA for the CDR3: TGTGCCAGCAGTACCCGACCCATGTTACCCCTCCACTTT.